These 2 T cell receptor beta chains were sequenced from one sample in a study of T-cell reconstitution after alpha-beta-depleted transplantation in children. Researchers prepared the TCRbeta library using unique molecular identifiers, the study reports. From the PCR reads, TCRdb called clonotypes with MiXCR, one entry per CDR3 protein. The profile shows around 700,000 distinct CDR3 sequences, about an eighth of them singletons. Specimen: PBMCs, collected before TCRalphabeta/CD19-depleted stem cell transplant. These TCRs come from a girl aged 2-10 years with congenital amegakaryocytic thrombocytopenia, due to receive a stem cell transplant.

Comment on this clonotype: At one boundary the junction diverges from the germline segment, which might be a read error. The J gene is TRBJ2-1, the V gene TRBV12-3 or TRBV12-4; D unclear. The CDR3 has 14 amino acids. The CDR3 protein is CASSLTVSYNERFF. The CDR3 nucleotides are TGTGCCAGCAGTTTAACTGTCTCCTACAATGAGCGGTTCTTC.

This clonotype was detected ten times or more. J is TRBJ2-1 and V is TRBV20-1, with no clear D. This CDR3 has 14 residues. V shed 6 bases and J shed 4 bases, with 16 bases lying between them. Germline V gives CDR1 DFQATT, CDR2 SNEGSKA (reference sequence). Here the CDR3 reads CSAHSGSPYNEQFF. The CDR3 nucleotides are TGCAGTGCACATTCAGGTTCTCCATACAATGAGCAGTTCTTC.